Shown below are 15 T cell receptor beta chains from a single sample sequenced in a study of blood T cells in healthy people across ages. For the second PCR, which ran for 7 to 11 cycles, a sample-barcoded 5' primer and a J-beta primer mix were used. Each CDR3 protein gets one entry after TCRdb re-called the 5' RACE reads with MiXCR. The sample lists 1.4 million to 1.5 million distinct CDR3 sequences; around two fifths were seen once. Input material: blood. These receptors were taken from a woman between 18 and 30 years old in good health.

This chain links TRBV24-1 with TRBJ2-3, with TRBD2 as a possible D gene (6 bases). Looked up from germline, CDR1 is KGHDR and CDR2 is SFDVKD. The CDR3 consists of 15 residues. V lost 9 bases and J lost 0, with 15 bases in between. CDR3 DNA: TGTGCCACCGGCAATAGCGGAGCTAGCACAGATACGCAGTATTTT. It is translated as CATGNSGASTDTQYF.

Comment on this clonotype: A much larger clone differs from this one at a single base, so this may be a read error. The chain combines TRBV7-2 with TRBJ2-7; the D gene is possibly TRBD2 (6 bases). The CDR3 covers 14 residues. Germline CDR1 is SGHTA and CDR2 is FQGNSA. Trimming stripped 4 bases from V and 6 bases from J, with 16 bases between. The CDR3 reads CASSYLGGYCEQYF. The CDR3 DNA follows: TGTGCCAGCAGCTACCTGGGGGGTTACTGCGAGCAGTACTTC.

The rearrangement joins TRBV29-1 to TRBJ2-5; the D gene is possibly TRBD1 (6 bases). The germline gives CDR1 SQVTM, CDR2 ANQGSEA. V was trimmed by 6 bases and J by 5 bases, leaving 16 bases between them. CDR3 length: 13 residues. The CDR3 is CSVDDTGIETQYF. In nucleotides, the CDR3 is TGCAGCGTCGATGACACAGGGATTGAGACCCAGTACTTC. Variable domain in full (rest from reference TRBV29-1 and TRBJ2-5): SAVISQKPSRDICQRGTSLTIQCQVDSQVTMMFWYRQQPGQSLTLIATANQGSEATYESGFVIDKFPISRPNLTFSTLTVSNMSPEDSSIYLCSVDDTGIETQYFGPGTRLLVL.

The rearrangement uses TRBV14 and TRBJ2-7, with D perhaps TRBD1 (5 bases). The V end lost 0 bases, the J end lost 6 bases, and 18 bases lay between the germline ends. There are 16 residues in the CDR3. The germline CDR1 and CDR2 sequences are SGHDN and FVKESK. The CDR3 sequence is CASSQDSQALQGEQYF. In DNA, the CDR3 is TGTGCCAGCAGCCAAGATAGCCAGGCCTTGCAGGGCGAGCAGTACTTC.

The chain recombines TRBV4-1 with TRBJ1-5; no definite D call. The germline V and J ends were trimmed by 3 bases and 3 bases, with 12 bases remaining between them. CDR1 and CDR2 from the germline V gene are MGHRA and YSYEKL. The CDR3 has 15 residues. CDR3 DNA: TGCGCCAGCAGCCAGCAAACAGAACCCAATCAGCCCCAGCATTTT. It yields the protein CASSQQTEPNQPQHF.

The chain combines TRBV20-1 with TRBJ2-1, with a weak D call TRBD2 (5 bases). The assigned J gene may be wrong: the sequence end matches TRBJ2-7 better. CDR1 DFQATT and CDR2 SNEGSKA come from the germline V gene (reference sequence). The CDR3 loop spans 14 amino acids. The CDR3 protein is CSASSLAPYNEQYF. The CDR3 nucleotides read TGCAGTGCTAGCTCCCTAGCTCCGTACAATGAGCAGTACTTC.

The table lists this clonotype with a few counts. The J gene is TRBJ2-5, the V gene TRBV5-1; TRBD2 matches 11 bases. Trimming took 2 bases from V and 7 from J; bases not matched to a gene: 7. Per germline, CDR1 SGHRS and CDR2 YFSETQ. The CDR3 sequence is 15 residues long. In nucleotides, the CDR3 is TGCGCCAGCAGCTTTCTAGCGGGGGGCGATGGGACCCAGTACTTC. Its translation: CASSFLAGGDGTQYF.

The rearrangement uses TRBV20-1 and TRBJ2-5; 8 bases are shared with TRBD1. The J call could be wrong; TRBJ2-7 is a better fit for the DNA end. Germline V gives CDR1 DFQATT, CDR2 SNEGSKA (reference sequence). CDR3 length equals 12 residues. The DNA of the CDR3 is TGCAGTGCTAGGAGGGGACAGGCCGAGCAGTACTTC. It translates to CSARRGQAEQYF.

The chain joins TRBV6-6 to TRBJ1-6; 7 positions agree with TRBD1. V was pared by 2 bases and J by 3 bases, with 7 bases of the junction left unmatched. The CDR3 runs 17 residues. Germline CDR1 reads MNHNY; CDR2 reads SVGAGI (reference sequence). For the CDR3, the DNA is TGTGCCAGCAGTTACCGCCAGGGGGACGTCTATAATTCACCCCTCCACTTT. As protein: CASSYRQGDVYNSPLHF.

The genes are TRBV6-5 and TRBJ2-1; 7 bases map to TRBD2. The germline V gene has CDR1 MNHEY and CDR2 SVGAGI. The CDR3 covers 13 residues. The ends lost 8 bases at V and 3 bases at J; junction bases unmatched: 4. In nucleotides, the CDR3 is TGTGCCAGCTGCCCTAGCGGCTACAATGAGCAGTTCTTC. The encoded protein is CASCPSGYNEQFF.

Remarks on this clonotype: It is likely a read error, because the conserved phenylalanine at the end of the CDR3 is missing. V is TRBV20-1 and J is TRBJ1-1, with D maybe TRBD1 (6 bases). The CDR3 is 13 residues long. Looked up from germline, CDR1 is DFQATT and CDR2 is SNEGSKA (reference sequence). The chain's CDR3 is CRSGDSKNTEAFY. CDR3 in DNA: TGCAGATCAGGGGATTCTAAGAACACTGAAGCTTTCTAT.

The rearrangement uses TRBV10-3 and TRBJ2-3; a weak D match, TRBD2 (5 bases). V lost 4 bases, J lost 1 base, and 27 bases lay in between. This CDR3 region has 20 residues. Germline V gene data show CDR1 as ENHRY and CDR2 as SYGVKD. The CDR3, as DNA: TGTGCCATCAGTGGAGATGGATCAGCTGTACAGTCCGGGGGCACAGATACGCAGTATTTT. It is translated as CAISGDGSAVQSGGTDTQYF.

This clonotype was observed a few times. The chain joins TRBV7-2 to TRBJ1-2; D is undetermined. V was trimmed by 5 bases and J by 8 bases, leaving 9 bases between them. Germline CDR1 reads SGHTA; CDR2 reads FQGNSA. There are 11 residues in the CDR3. The CDR3 bases are TGTGCCAGCAGCAACGTGGGGGGCTACACCTTC. Protein sequence: CASSNVGGYTF. Full variable domain (remainder filled in from reference TRBV7-2 and TRBJ1-2): GAGVSQSPSNKVTEKGKDVELRCDPISGHTALYWYRQSLGQGLEFLIYFQGNSAPDKSGLPSDRFSAERTGGSVSTLTIQRTQQEDSAVYLCASSNVGGYTFGSGTRLTVV.

The rearrangement joins TRBV3-1 to TRBJ2-7, with a weak D call TRBD1 (7 bases). The CDR3 extends over 16 amino acids. CDR1 is LGHDT and CDR2 is YNNKEL in the germline V gene (reference sequence). Trimming left V 2 bases short and J 6 bases short, with 20 bases between. The CDR3 spells CASSQLGLTGSGEQYF. CDR3 nucleotides: TGTGCCAGCAGCCAACTGGGACTGACAGGGAGTGGCGAGCAGTACTTC.

The J gene is TRBJ1-2, the V gene TRBV28; no clear D. Trimming left V 3 bases short and J 8 bases short, with 13 bases between. CDR1 and CDR2 (germline): MDHEN, SYDVKM. The CDR3 is made up of 13 amino acids. CDR3 amino acids: CASSFFGSDGYTF. The DNA for the CDR3 is TGTGCCAGCAGTTTTTTCGGCAGCGACGGCTACACCTTC.